These 19 T cell receptor beta chains were sequenced from one sample in a study of T cell responses to AZD1222 COVID-19 vaccine. TCRdb's table, derived via immunoSEQ multiplex PCR, lists solely in-frame clones and lacks some. The data contain around 130,000 clones, around 90% of them seen just once; the ten biggest clones take up roughly 5.7%. The sequenced sample was peripheral blood, obtained on day 0 of AZD1222 vaccination. The receptors were sampled from an adult in good health.

The CDR3 nucleotides read TGTGCCAGCAGTGGGACAGGGTGGGGGACTAGCACAGATACGCAGTATTTT. Its translation: CASSGTGWGTSTDTQYF. V is TRBV2 and J is TRBJ2-3, with TRBD1 identical over 8 bases. In germline, CDR1 is SNHLY, CDR2 FYNNEI. The V gene end was trimmed by 4 bases and the J gene end by 0 bases; junction bases not matched to a gene: 9. CDR3 size: 17 residues.

The chain combines TRBV27 with TRBJ2-1, with a tentative D call TRBD1 (6 bases). The V gene's germline CDR1 is MNHEY and CDR2 SMNVEV (reference sequence). The V gene lost 3 bases and the J gene lost 6 bases, with 18 bases spanning the gap. The CDR3 runs to 16 residues. The CDR3 region is CASSLGWGPVGNEQFF. The CDR3 nucleotides are TGTGCCAGCAGTTTGGGATGGGGGCCAGTGGGCAATGAGCAGTTCTTC.

The chain employs TRBV5-1 and TRBJ1-1; D ambiguous. The CDR3 loop spans 19 amino acids. Trimming took off 0 bases at V and 0 bases at J, with 21 bases between the two ends. Germline V gene lookup returns CDR1 SGHRS and CDR2 YFSETQ. This chain's CDR3 is CASSLAGSYGVGVNTEAFF. The CDR3 nucleotides are TGCGCCAGCAGCTTGGCCGGGTCTTATGGGGTCGGGGTGAACACTGAAGCTTTCTTT.

The chain recombines TRBV12-3 or TRBV12-4 with TRBJ2-1; TRBD1 is a possible D gene (5 bases). CDR3 size: 13 residues. The V gene lost 8 bases and the J gene lost 4 bases, with 12 bases spanning the gap. CDR3 DNA: TGTGCCAGCCGGAGACAGCAATACAATGAGCAGTTCTTC. It yields the protein CASRRQQYNEQFF.

This chain connects TRBV11-3 to TRBJ2-7; perhaps TRBD1 as D (5 bases). The germline V and J ends were trimmed by 2 bases and 6 bases, with 17 bases remaining between them. CDR3 length: 15 amino acids. CDR1 is SGHNT and CDR2 is YENEEA in the germline V gene. The CDR3 sequence is CASSLNGRKGLEQYF. The DNA of the CDR3 is TGTGCCAGCAGCTTAAATGGGCGGAAGGGGCTCGAGCAGTACTTC.

This clone was counted only a few times. J is TRBJ2-1 and V is TRBV5-1; D is unclear. The CDR3 sequence is 14 residues long. Trimming shortened V by 0 bases and J by 5 bases, and 9 bases separated the two germline ends. Germline-derived CDR1 and CDR2 are SGHRS and YFSETQ. CDR3 coding DNA: TGCGCCAGCAGCTTGGAAGGACGCAACAATGAGCAGTTCTTC. This translates into CASSLEGRNNEQFF.

This clone appeared once. The chain employs TRBV2 and TRBJ1-2; possible D gene TRBD1, 5 bases. Germline CDR1 reads SNHLY; CDR2 reads FYNNEI. This CDR3 contains 14 residues. V was trimmed by 2 bases and J by 5 bases, leaving 12 bases between them. As DNA, the CDR3 is TGTGCCAGCAGTGAATCGGGGGGAGGGTATGGCTACACCTTC. This gives the protein CASSESGGGYGYTF.

This clone was seen a handful of times. The V and J genes are TRBV6-5 and TRBJ1-2; D not certain. Trimming shortened V by 4 bases and J by 8 bases, and 14 bases separated the two germline ends. The CDR3 contains 13 residues. Germline V gene data show CDR1 as MNHEY and CDR2 as SVGAGI. The CDR3 coding sequence is TGTGCCAGCAGTTTTGGAGGGAGGAACGGCTACACCTTC. Amino acids: CASSFGGRNGYTF.

V usage is TRBV5-4 and J usage is TRBJ1-3; D may be TRBD1 (6 bases). Germline V CDR1 and CDR2: SGHNT, YYREEE (reference sequence). V dropped 5 bases and J dropped 2 bases, with 14 bases sitting between them. The CDR3 totals 15 residues. The CDR3 DNA reads TGTGCCAGCAGAGGAACAGGGAGCCCTGGAAACACCATATATTTT. Translating it yields CASRGTGSPGNTIYF.

The chain has TRBV6-6 and TRBJ1-3; a weak D match, TRBD1 (5 bases). Germline V CDR1 and CDR2: MNHNY, SVGAGI (reference sequence). The CDR3 has 14 amino acids. Trimming took off 6 bases at V and 2 bases at J, with 11 bases between the two ends. CDR3: CASSPGGPGNTIYF. The CDR3 DNA follows: TGTGCCAGCAGCCCCGGGGGTCCTGGAAACACCATATATTTT.

The chain uses TRBV9 and TRBJ2-7; D gene unclear. The CDR3 runs 16 residues. V lost 4 bases to trimming and J lost 0 bases, with 17 bases between them. Looked up from germline, CDR1 is SGDLS and CDR2 is YYNGEE. CDR3 amino acids: CASSPRGTLSSYEQYF. The DNA for the CDR3 is TGTGCCAGCAGCCCCCGCGGTACATTGAGCTCCTACGAGCAGTACTTC.

This chain uses TRBV29-1 with TRBJ2-1; 7 bases are a match to TRBD1. This CDR3 comprises 14 residues. Trimming cost V 7 bases and J 9 bases; bases outside gene matches: 15. Per germline, CDR1 SQVTM and CDR2 ANQGSEA. The CDR3 here is CSASTPGQNVEQFF. DNA for the CDR3: TGCAGCGCCTCTACCCCGGGACAGAATGTTGAGCAGTTCTTC.

The gene calls are TRBV19 and TRBJ1-5; a weak D match, TRBD1 (5 bases). Germline V gene lookup returns CDR1 LNHDA and CDR2 SQIVND (reference sequence). V lost 6 bases, J lost 7 bases, and 25 bases lay in between. This CDR3 is built from 17 residues. DNA of the CDR3: TGTGCCAGTAGAAACCGGGATCCCGGGGGAAGCGGACAGCCCCAGCATTTT. Encoded protein: CASRNRDPGGSGQPQHF.

The chain employs TRBV9 and TRBJ2-5; 7 bases agree with TRBD2. The CDR3 has 15 residues. Unmatched junction bases numbered 3, after V lost 0 bases and J lost 1 base. CDR1 SGDLS and CDR2 YYNGEE come from the germline V gene. The CDR3 region has the DNA TGTGCCAGCAGCGTAGGCGGGAGTCGCCAAGAGACCCAGTACTTC. Protein sequence: CASSVGGSRQETQYF.

The chain uses TRBV2 and TRBJ1-1; the D is unclear. The CDR3 loop spans 10 amino acids. CDR1 and CDR2 (germline): SNHLY, FYNNEI. V lost 8 bases and J 8 bases, leaving 9 bases between the germline ends. The CDR3 sequence is CASGVFEAFF. Here the CDR3 DNA reads TGTGCCAGCGGGGTGTTCGAAGCTTTCTTT.

The rearrangement joins TRBV6-1 to TRBJ1-1; unclear D gene. Germline V gene sequence: CDR1 MNHNS, CDR2 SASEGT. The ends were cut back, 2 bases at V and 0 bases at J, with 7 bases in the middle. The CDR3 has 14 amino acids. CDR3 DNA: TGTGCCAGCAGTGAAAGAGGGTTGAACACTGAAGCTTTCTTT. It encodes CASSERGLNTEAFF.

V is TRBV6-2 or TRBV6-3 and J is TRBJ1-2; D remains unclear. The V gene lost 2 bases and the J gene lost 1 base, with 5 bases spanning the gap. CDR1 MNHEY and CDR2 SVGEGT come from the germline V gene. This CDR3 spans 13 amino acids. Here the CDR3 reads CASSYGYNYGYTF. The CDR3, as DNA: TGTGCCAGCAGTTACGGTTATAACTATGGCTACACCTTC.

The J gene is TRBJ1-1, the V gene TRBV19; TRBD1 might be the D (6 bases). Germline CDR1 is LNHDA and CDR2 is SQIVND (reference sequence). The CDR3 covers 16 residues. V was clipped by 3 bases and J by 7 bases, with 21 bases between them. CDR3 region: CASSMSVGGLLVEAFF. DNA for the CDR3: TGTGCCAGTAGTATGTCGGTCGGGGGGCTGTTGGTTGAAGCTTTCTTT.

The sample holds a few counts of this clone. The chain recombines TRBV10-3 with TRBJ2-1, with 10 bases fitting TRBD1. This CDR3 has 17 residues. CDR1 ENHRY and CDR2 SYGVKD come from the germline V gene. Trimming at V came to 2 bases and at J to 7 bases, leaving 11 bases not matched to a gene. The CDR3 nucleotides are TGTGCCATCAGTGAGCCAAGGACAGGGGGATTAGGAAATGAGCAGTTCTTC. Its translation is CAISEPRTGGLGNEQFF.